This TCR beta chain was identified during a study of blood T cells in healthy people across ages. Study details: About one barcoded beta molecule per two T cells was captured by template switching. Notes on the study in general: The fall in TCR beta diversity per million T cells was roughly linear with age.

Turning to this clonotype: Its antigen remains unknown.

Combining a sample-barcoded 5' primer with a J-beta primer mix, a second PCR ran for roughly 7 to 11 cycles. TCRdb recomputed calls from the 5' RACE reads with MiXCR, one row per CDR3 protein. This sample has some 370,000 distinct CDR3 sequences, with about 49% found just once. This CDR3 is built from 14 residues. V lost 6 bases and J lost 3, with 15 bases in between. Germline V gene sequence: CDR1 MNHEY, CDR2 SMNVEV (reference sequence). The source is a man aged 60 to 75 in good health. Input material: blood. The chain links TRBV27 to TRBJ2-7; possibly TRBD1 or TRBD2 for D (5 bases each). Written as DNA, the CDR3 is TGTGCCAGCAGCACCCTGGGACCGAGCTACGAGCAGTACTTC. Translated, it gives CASSTLGPSYEQYF.